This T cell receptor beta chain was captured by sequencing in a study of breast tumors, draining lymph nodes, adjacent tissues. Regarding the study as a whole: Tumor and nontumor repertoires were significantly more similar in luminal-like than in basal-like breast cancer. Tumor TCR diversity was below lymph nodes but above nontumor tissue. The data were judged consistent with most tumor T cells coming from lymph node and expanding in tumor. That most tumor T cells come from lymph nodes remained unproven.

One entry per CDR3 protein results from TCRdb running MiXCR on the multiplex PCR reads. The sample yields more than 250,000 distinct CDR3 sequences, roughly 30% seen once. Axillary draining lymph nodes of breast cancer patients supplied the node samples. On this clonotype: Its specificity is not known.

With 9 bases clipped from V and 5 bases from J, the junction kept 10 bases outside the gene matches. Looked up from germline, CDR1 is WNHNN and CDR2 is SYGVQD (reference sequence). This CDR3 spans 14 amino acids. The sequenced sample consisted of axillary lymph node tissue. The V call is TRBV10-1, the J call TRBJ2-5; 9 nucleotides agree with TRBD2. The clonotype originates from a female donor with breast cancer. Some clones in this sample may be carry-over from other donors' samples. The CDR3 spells CARGGVTSGETQYF. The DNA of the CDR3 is TGCGCCAGAGGGGGGGTGACTAGCGGCGAGACCCAGTACTTC.